One and the same sample provided the 23 T cell receptor beta chains below, sequenced in a study of read filtering for tumor transcriptome and immune sequencing. This library used around 400 ng RNA and molecular barcoded adaptors spanning alpha/delta and beta/gamma chains. TCRdb itself ran the reads through MiXCR, one entry per CDR3 protein. The sample holds 93,000 or so distinct CDR3 sequences, roughly 21% seen once. Sequenced material: a population of CD138-negative cells sorted from bone marrow. All receptors come from a donor aged 40 or older with multiple myeloma.

This clonotype has a count of ten or more. Written as DNA, the CDR3 is TGTGCCAGCAGCGCATACGGGGGGCGCAGGGTCAATGAGCAGTTCTTC. Translated: CASSAYGGRRVNEQFF. The V gene is TRBV7-9, the J gene TRBJ2-1; D possibly corresponds to TRBD2 (7 bases). CDR1 and CDR2 (germline): SEHNR, FQNEAQ (reference sequence). The ends were cut back, 5 bases at V and 6 bases at J, with 20 bases in the middle. The CDR3 has 16 residues.

The chain has TRBV12-3 or TRBV12-4 and TRBJ1-5, with TRBD1 matching over 7 bases. The CDR3 has 15 residues. V lost 6 bases and J lost 5; bases outside the gene matches: 10. The CDR3 is CASSLRQGTHQPQHF. In nucleotides, the CDR3 is TGTGCCAGCAGCCTCCGACAGGGAACCCATCAGCCCCAGCATTTT.

V and J are TRBV4-1 and TRBJ1-2; a possible D gene is TRBD1 (5 bases). The CDR3 contains 13 residues. Deletions cut 0 bases from V and 5 bases from J, with 7 bases between. Germline assignment: CDR1 MGHRA and CDR2 YSYEKL. CDR3 sequence reads: CASSQDQGYGYTF. The DNA for the CDR3 is TGCGCCAGCAGCCAAGATCAGGGATATGGCTACACCTTC.

Of note for this clonotype: A much larger clone is a single base away; this may be a read error. The chain is built from TRBV5-1 and TRBJ1-1; D possibly corresponds to TRBD1 (5 bases). Per germline, CDR1 SGHRS and CDR2 YFSETQ. The CDR3 extends over 14 amino acids. CDR3 loop: CASSREGRDTGAFF. CDR3 bases: TGCGCCAGCAGCCGGGAGGGGAGAGACACTGGAGCTTTCTTT.

This clonotype was observed at least ten times. The chain is built from TRBV28 and TRBJ1-1; D gene unclear. The germline V and J ends were trimmed by 8 bases and 4 bases, with 11 bases remaining between them. Per the germline V gene, CDR1 is MDHEN and CDR2 is SYDVKM. The CDR3 has 12 residues. The chain's CDR3 is CASAALGTEAFF. Here the CDR3 DNA reads TGTGCCAGCGCTGCTTTGGGCACTGAAGCTTTCTTT.

Worth noting for this clonotype: A much larger clone lies one base from this, so it may be a read error. The chain joins TRBV5-5 to TRBJ2-2, with D possibly matching TRBD2 (7 bases). The CDR3 has 15 amino acids. CDR1 is SGHKS, CDR2 YYEKEE, per germline (reference sequence). In nucleotides, the CDR3 is TGTGCCAGCAGCTTGGTCGGGGGGCACACCAGGGAGCTGTTTTTT. Its protein is CASSLVGGHTRELFF.

A word on this clonotype: The junction departs from germline at one end; a sequencing error may be responsible. This chain joins TRBV6-6 and TRBJ1-5; D unclear. The germline gives CDR1 MNHNY, CDR2 SVGAGI (reference sequence). CDR3 length: 15 amino acids. DNA of the CDR3: TGTGCCAGCGGTTACTCCCTGACGGGCAATCAGCCCCAGCATTTT. It specifies CASGYSLTGNQPQHF.

This clonotype was found many times. The V gene is TRBV4-1, the J gene TRBJ2-5; D unresolved. Trimming took 1 base from V and 5 from J, leaving 8 bases between them. The germline gives CDR1 MGHRA, CDR2 YSYEKL. The CDR3 has 13 amino acids. The CDR3 coding sequence is TGCGCCAGCAGCCAAGCCCCGACGGAGACCCAGTACTTC. It translates to CASSQAPTETQYF.

A word on this clonotype: Just one base apart from a much larger clone, this may be a read error. This sequence joins TRBV20-1 and TRBJ1-5, with a possible D match to TRBD1 (5 bases). CDR3 length: 13 amino acids. The germline V gene has CDR1 DFQATT and CDR2 SNEGSKA (reference sequence). CDR3 nucleotide sequence: TGCAGTGCTGCATGGGACCTCAATCAGCCCCCGCATTTT. Encoded protein: CSAAWDLNQPPHF.

In this sample, this clonotype turned up many times. The conserved phenylalanine or tryptophan normally closing the CDR3 is absent here, so this likely arose from a read error. The rearrangement uses TRBV30 and TRBJ2-1; D remains ambiguous. Trimming cost V 3 bases and J 6 bases, with 9 bases left between them. This CDR3 is built from 12 residues. Per the germline V gene, CDR1 is GTSNPN and CDR2 is SVGIG (reference sequence). The CDR3 here is CAWRGMSNEQFY. The CDR3 DNA is TGTGCCTGGAGGGGGATGTCCAATGAGCAGTTCTAC.

This clonotype was picked up a small number of times. V gene TRBV24-1 combines with J gene TRBJ1-5; TRBD1 matches at 10 bases. The CDR3 covers 15 residues. V lost 9 bases and J lost 4; bases outside the gene matches: 8. Per germline, CDR1 KGHDR and CDR2 SFDVKD. The CDR3 loop reads CATSRGDRGNQPQHF. The DNA of the CDR3 is TGTGCCACCTCGCGTGGGGACAGGGGTAATCAGCCCCAGCATTTT.

A remark on this clonotype: One junction end disagrees with the germline gene, perhaps due to a read error. The CDR3 is CASSPDRAQGTQYF. In DNA, the CDR3 is TGTGCCAGCAGCCCGGACAGGGCCCAAGGGACCCAGTACTTC. The J gene is TRBJ2-5, the V gene TRBV7-2; 8 bases agree with TRBD1. The germline CDR1 and CDR2 sequences are SGHTA and FQGNSA. This CDR3 spans 14 amino acids.

Remarks on this clonotype: A much larger clone differs by one base, so this may be a read error. Since the CDR3 does not end with the conserved phenylalanine or tryptophan, this likely comes from a read error. V usage is TRBV20-1 and J usage is TRBJ1-4; D gene unclear. This CDR3 is 15 amino acids long. The germline V and J ends were trimmed by 3 bases and 0 bases, with 11 bases remaining between them. CDR1 is DFQATT and CDR2 is SNEGSKA in the germline V gene (reference sequence). CDR3: CSARGRGSTNEKLFL. DNA for the CDR3: TGCAGTGCTAGGGGCAGAGGATCAACTAATGAAAAACTGTTTCTT.

This clonotype was counted many times. This chain joins TRBV28 and TRBJ1-1, with D possibly TRBD1 on 5 matching bases. V was trimmed by 5 bases and J by 8 bases, leaving 12 bases between them. Germline CDR1 and CDR2: MDHEN and SYDVKM. CDR3 length equals 12 residues. The CDR3 protein is CASSRRGREAFF. The CDR3 DNA follows: TGTGCCAGCAGTCGCCGGGGACGGGAAGCTTTCTTT.

The sample holds many counts of this clonotype. The J gene is TRBJ1-2, the V gene TRBV20-1, with a possible D match to TRBD1 (6 bases). Looked up from germline, CDR1 is DFQATT and CDR2 is SNEGSKA (reference sequence). The CDR3 covers 12 residues. The CDR3 reads CCTGQPNYGYTF. CDR3 nucleotide sequence: TGCTGCACCGGACAGCCGAACTATGGCTACACCTTC.

The chain links TRBV30 to TRBJ1-3, with a tentative D call TRBD1 (5 bases). Germline CDR1 GTSNPN, CDR2 SVGIG (reference sequence). The V end was cut by 4 bases, the J end by 2 bases, with 9 bases between. This CDR3 region has 13 residues. The CDR3 sequence is CAWIKGAGNTIYF. The DNA for the CDR3 is TGTGCCTGGATTAAAGGGGCTGGAAACACCATATATTTT.

With regard to this clonotype: A much larger clone sits a single nucleotide away, making a read error possible. The CDR3 sequence is CASSLPSGSSTGTQYF. The CDR3 region has the DNA TGCGCCAGCAGCCTTCCTAGCGGGTCCTCCACAGGTACGCAGTATTTT. V and J are TRBV5-1 and TRBJ1-4; 8 bases align to TRBD2. TRBJ2-3 matches the DNA end more closely, so the J call is doubtful. This CDR3 contains 16 residues. Germline CDR1 is SGHRS and CDR2 is YFSETQ.

The rearrangement joins TRBV5-1 to TRBJ2-2; TRBD1 might be the D (7 bases). Germline V gene lookup returns CDR1 SGHRS and CDR2 YFSETQ. V lost 4 bases, J lost 6 bases, and 16 bases lay in between. The CDR3 length is 15 residues. CDR3 sequence (DNA): TGCGCCAGCAGCCCGTTCGACAGGGAGGCCGGGGAGCTGTTTTTT. Protein product: CASSPFDREAGELFF.

This clonotype appeared many times. V and J are TRBV5-1 and TRBJ2-7; 7 bases map to TRBD1. The J segment lost 5 bases and the V segment lost 4 bases, leaving 3 bases of the junction unmatched. The germline V gene encodes CDR1 SGHRS and CDR2 YFSETQ. The CDR3 covers 12 residues. CDR3 in DNA: TGCGCCAGCAGCCCCACAGGGGACGAGCAGTACTTC. This gives the protein CASSPTGDEQYF.

This clonotype was detected many times. The chain employs TRBV20-1 and TRBJ2-7; D perhaps matches TRBD2 (7 bases). The V and J ends lost 1 base and 4 bases respectively, with 20 bases between them. Germline V CDR1 and CDR2: DFQATT, SNEGSKA (reference sequence). The CDR3 is 16 amino acids. CDR3 sequence reads: CSARAGGHPVLYEQYF. The DNA of the CDR3 is TGCAGTGCTAGAGCGGGGGGACACCCGGTTTTATACGAGCAGTACTTC.

This clonotype appeared many times. The J gene is TRBJ1-6, the V gene TRBV2, with D maybe TRBD1 (6 bases). V was shortened by 3 bases and J by 7 bases, with 13 bases between the two germline ends. The CDR3 runs to 15 residues. CDR1 SNHLY and CDR2 FYNNEI come from the germline V gene. In DNA form, the CDR3 reads TGTGCCAGCAGTGAGGGGGCGGGCGGGAATTCACCCCTCCACTTT. As protein: CASSEGAGGNSPLHF.

This clonotype was counted ten times or more. The chain has TRBV6-5 and TRBJ2-7; 9 positions agree with TRBD1. The CDR3 runs 15 residues. Germline V gene lookup returns CDR1 MNHEY and CDR2 SVGAGI. V shed 6 bases and J 3 bases; nucleotides not matched to a gene: 9. The CDR3 DNA reads as TGTGCCAGCAGCAGACCTAGGACAGGGGACTACGAGCAGTACTTC. Translated, it gives CASSRPRTGDYEQYF.

This clonotype was seen many times. The chain is built from TRBV7-9 and TRBJ1-1; D is possibly TRBD1 (5 bases). V lost 5 bases to trimming and J lost 6 bases, with 13 bases between them. The CDR3 consists of 13 residues. Germline V lookup: CDR1 SEHNR, CDR2 FQNEAQ (reference sequence). CDR3 sequence: CASSAKGSPEAFF. The CDR3 DNA follows: TGTGCCAGCAGCGCCAAGGGGTCCCCTGAAGCTTTCTTT.